A single sample gave rise to the 19 T cell receptor beta chains below, sequenced in a study of identical twins. One entry per CDR3 protein, called by TCRdb with MiXCR from the 5' RACE reads. The sample lists hundreds of thousands of distinct CDR3 sequences, 7.5% occurring once. The same data also went into a second study, on yellow fever vaccine responses in identical twins.

The sequencing input was memory (CD45RO+) T cells sorted from blood. Receptor source: a woman aged 18-29 years in good health.

The chain has TRBV4-2 and TRBJ2-2; TRBD2 matches 14 bases. The germline CDR1 and CDR2 sequences are LGHNA and YNFKEQ. The V gene end was trimmed by 0 bases and the J gene end by 3 bases; junction bases not matched to a gene: 6. This CDR3 is built from 19 residues. CDR3 sequence (DNA): TGTGCCAGCAGCCAAGACGGGACTAGCGGGGGATACGACACCGGGGAGCTGTTTTTT. This translates into CASSQDGTSGGYDTGELFF.

As DNA, the CDR3 is TGTGCCAGCACCCGGGATTTTGGCTACACCTTC. Translated, it gives CASTRDFGYTF. The rearrangement uses TRBV2 and TRBJ1-2; D unresolved. Trimming took 7 bases from V and 7 from J, leaving 10 bases between them. The CDR3 contains 11 residues. From germline, CDR1 is SNHLY and CDR2 FYNNEI.

The rearrangement uses TRBV7-9 and TRBJ2-2, with 8 bases lining up with TRBD2. V gave up 3 bases and J gave up 4 bases; unmatched junction bases: 4. Germline lookup yields CDR1 SEHNR and CDR2 FQNEAQ (reference sequence). The CDR3 contains 15 residues. The DNA for the CDR3 is TGTGCCAGCAGCTTCAGCGGGAGTCGCACCGGGGAGCTGTTTTTT. It codes for CASSFSGSRTGELFF.

This clonotype was counted a few times. This CDR3 is CASRSEGPEQYF. CDR3 bases: TGTGCCAGCAGGTCAGAGGGGCCCGAGCAGTACTTC. This sequence joins TRBV12-3 or TRBV12-4 and TRBJ2-7, with D perhaps matching TRBD1 or TRBD2 (5 bases each). This CDR3 has 12 residues. With 6 bases removed from V and 6 bases from J, the gap between germline ends came to 12 bases.

This clonotype was seen only a few times. The chain is built from TRBV2 and TRBJ2-7; D perhaps matches TRBD1 (5 bases). The V gene's germline CDR1 is SNHLY and CDR2 FYNNEI. The CDR3 is 13 residues long. Between the trimmed V and J ends, which lost 3 bases and 7 bases, there was a span of 13 bases. In DNA, the CDR3 is TGTGCCAGCAGTGAGGACACCCGCGGTGAGCAGTACTTC. Residues: CASSEDTRGEQYF.

The chain has TRBV18 and TRBJ1-1; D is ambiguous. The CDR3 covers 17 residues. Germline V lookup: CDR1 KGHSH, CDR2 LQKENI. V was trimmed by 1 base and J by 0 bases, leaving 15 bases between them. The CDR3 region is CASSPQGPTVMNTEAFF. The DNA of the CDR3 is TGTGCCAGCTCACCACAGGGCCCCACCGTCATGAACACTGAAGCTTTCTTT.

This clonotype was counted many times. The chain couples TRBV28 to TRBJ2-3, with 10 positions matching TRBD2. The CDR3 length is 14 residues. CDR1 and CDR2 (germline): MDHEN, SYDVKM. V shed 5 bases and J 5 bases; nucleotides not matched to a gene: 4. The DNA of the CDR3 is TGTGCCAGCAGTGCCGGGACTAGCGTAGATACGCAGTATTTT. Translation gives CASSAGTSVDTQYF.

This clonotype has only a few counts. This chain links TRBV27 with TRBJ2-7; D may correspond to TRBD1 or TRBD2 (5 bases each). V lost 5 bases, J lost 5 bases, and 10 bases lay in between. Per germline, CDR1 MNHEY and CDR2 SMNVEV (reference sequence). The CDR3 covers 12 residues. CDR3 coding DNA: TGTGCCAGCAGTGGGGGTTGGAACGAGCAGTACTTC. Protein sequence: CASSGGWNEQYF.

This clonotype appeared a few times. The chain joins TRBV11-2 to TRBJ2-3; tentative D call: TRBD2 (7 bases). Trimming shortened V by 5 bases and J by 6 bases, and 21 bases separated the two germline ends. The CDR3 spans 16 residues. CDR1 SGHAT and CDR2 FQNNGV come from the germline V gene. CDR3 loop: CASSHGGRPPRDTQYF. As DNA, the CDR3 is TGTGCCAGCAGCCACGGGGGGCGGCCTCCCCGGGATACGCAGTATTTT.

This clonotype was recorded a few times. V is TRBV20-1 and J is TRBJ2-5; unclear D gene. The germline V gene has CDR1 DFQATT and CDR2 SNEGSKA (reference sequence). The CDR3 sequence is 11 residues long. The germline V and J ends were trimmed by 6 bases and 3 bases, with 8 bases remaining between them. CDR3 DNA sequence: TGCAGTGCATGGTTAGAAGAGACCCAGTACTTC. Its translation is CSAWLEETQYF.

This clonotype was seen only a few times. J is TRBJ1-3 and V is TRBV7-9; D uncertain. CDR1 is SEHNR, CDR2 FQNEAQ, per germline (reference sequence). Trimming pared 0 bases from V and 0 bases from J, leaving 6 bases between. The CDR3 totals 15 residues. The CDR3 DNA reads TGTGCCAGCAGCTTAGCAAGCTTCTCTGGAAACACCATATATTTT. Translating gives CASSLASFSGNTIYF.

This clonotype was counted ten times or more. This chain links TRBV5-1 with TRBJ2-1, with D tentatively TRBD2 (5 bases). This CDR3 contains 14 residues. Deletions cut 0 bases from V and 2 bases from J, with 6 bases between. CDR1 is SGHRS, CDR2 YFSETQ, per germline. CDR3 DNA: TGCGCCAGCAGCTTGGTCGGGGCCTACAATGAGCAGTTCTTC. Amino acids: CASSLVGAYNEQFF.

In its sample, this clonotype was seen a few times. The chain has TRBV6-5 and TRBJ2-4; TRBD1 agrees at 7 bases. The trim removed 2 bases at V and 2 bases at J, leaving 9 bases unmatched. The CDR3 is made up of 17 amino acids. Germline V gene lookup returns CDR1 MNHEY and CDR2 SVGAGI. This CDR3 is CASSYLSGGSPKNIQYF. The CDR3 region has the DNA TGTGCCAGCAGTTACCTGTCAGGGGGATCGCCCAAAAACATTCAGTACTTC.

This clonotype came up many times. The chain uses TRBV7-9 and TRBJ1-4; D gene unclear. This CDR3 is built from 13 residues. Germline CDR1 is SEHNR and CDR2 is FQNEAQ (reference sequence). Trimming removed 2 bases from V and 5 bases from J, with 6 bases in between. The CDR3 loop reads CASSLNGNEKLFF. CDR3 DNA sequence: TGTGCCAGCAGCTTAAACGGGAATGAAAAACTGTTTTTT.

The chain recombines TRBV5-1 with TRBJ2-2, with 9 bases aligning to TRBD1. The germline V gene has CDR1 SGHRS and CDR2 YFSETQ. CDR3 length: 19 residues. The V gene end was trimmed by 4 bases and the J gene end by 4 bases; junction bases not matched to a gene: 17. The CDR3 sequence is CASSARTGTGSISTGELFF. In nucleotides, the CDR3 is TGCGCCAGCAGCGCAAGAACCGGGACAGGGAGTATTAGCACCGGGGAGCTGTTTTTT.

This clonotype was recorded at least ten times. The J gene is TRBJ2-7, the V gene TRBV10-3, with 8 bases lining up with TRBD2. CDR3 length: 16 amino acids. The V and J ends lost 2 bases and 0 bases, in that order; junction bases with no gene match: 6. Germline CDR1 and CDR2: ENHRY and SYGVKD. CDR3 bases: TGTGCCATCAGTGAGCTCGGGGGGGGGCGCTCCTACGAGCAGTACTTC. Protein sequence: CAISELGGGRSYEQYF.

The table lists this clonotype with a few counts. V gene TRBV6-1 combines with J gene TRBJ2-1, with 8 bases aligning to TRBD2. Looked up from germline, CDR1 is MNHNS and CDR2 is SASEGT. The CDR3 extends over 14 amino acids. With 5 bases clipped from V and 6 bases from J, the junction kept 6 bases outside the gene matches. CDR3: CASSPGTRPNEQFF. CDR3 nucleotide sequence: TGTGCCAGCAGTCCTGGGACTAGGCCCAATGAGCAGTTCTTC.

The sample holds a few counts of this clonotype. The CDR3 DNA follows: TGTGCCAGCAGCTTCGTTCAGGGCGCCGAGCAGTACTTC. This codes for CASSFVQGAEQYF. V and J are TRBV7-3 and TRBJ2-7; a weak D match, TRBD1 (5 bases). Germline-derived CDR1 and CDR2 are SGHTA and FQGTGA. Between the trimmed V and J ends, which lost 3 bases and 6 bases, there was a span of 12 bases. The CDR3 runs 13 residues.

This clonotype was seen ten or more times. This chain uses TRBV6-4 with TRBJ2-1, with 11 nucleotides matching TRBD2. There are 15 residues in the CDR3. J lost 4 bases, V lost 6 bases, and 5 bases had no gene match. The germline V gene encodes CDR1 MRHNA and CDR2 SNTAGT. CDR3 bases: TGTGCCAGCAGCCCGACTAGCGGGGATTACAATGAGCAGTTCTTC. Protein sequence: CASSPTSGDYNEQFF.